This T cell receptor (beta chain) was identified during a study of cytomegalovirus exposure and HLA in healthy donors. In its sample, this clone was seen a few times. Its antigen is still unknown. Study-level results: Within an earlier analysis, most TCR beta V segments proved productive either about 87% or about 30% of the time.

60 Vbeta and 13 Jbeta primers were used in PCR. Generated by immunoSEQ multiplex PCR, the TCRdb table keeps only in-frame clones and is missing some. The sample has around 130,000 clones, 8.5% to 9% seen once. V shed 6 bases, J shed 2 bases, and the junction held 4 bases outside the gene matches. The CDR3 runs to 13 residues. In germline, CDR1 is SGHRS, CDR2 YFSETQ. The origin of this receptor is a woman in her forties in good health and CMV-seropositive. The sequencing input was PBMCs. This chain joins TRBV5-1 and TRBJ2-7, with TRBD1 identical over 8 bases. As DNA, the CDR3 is TGCGCCAGCACTGAGACAGGGGCCTACGAGCAGTACTTC. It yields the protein CASTETGAYEQYF.